This T cell receptor (beta chain) was recorded in a study of identical twins. Overall study results and limits: The study based its conclusions on cross-sectional statistical analysis and did not follow the same donors.

TCRdb re-called the 5' RACE reads with MiXCR, one entry per CDR3 protein. The repertoire has roughly 1,500,000 distinct CDR3 sequences, around a third of them found once; the top ten carry about 0.27%. V shed 7 bases and J shed 0 bases, with 10 bases lying between them. Germline CDR1 and CDR2: MDHEN and SYDVKM. This CDR3 has 15 residues. No donor was unhealthy or non-Caucasian. This clonotype has just a few counts. Its antigen remains unidentified. The rearrangement joins TRBV28 to TRBJ1-6; D may be TRBD1 (5 bases). This sequence was found in a newborn girl in good health. Sequenced sample: cord blood. CDR3 loop: CASNRGSSYNSPLHF. Here the CDR3 DNA reads TGTGCCAGCAACCGGGGGAGCTCCTATAATTCACCCCTCCACTTT.